This TCR beta chain is from a study of long-term antiretroviral therapy in people with HIV. A remark on this clone: Its antigen is still unknown.

An immunoSEQ assay, version v3.0, was performed at survey level. Samples were sequenced targeting roughly 40,000-50,000 T-cell genomes each. Data came from immunoSEQ multiplex PCR; TCRdb stores just in-frame clones and leaves some out. This table holds about 17,000 clones, just over 90% found once. In germline, CDR1 is SSHAT, CDR2 FNYEAQ (reference sequence). The trim removed 5 bases at V and 4 bases at J, leaving 3 bases unmatched. The CDR3 is 15 residues long. General study results and limits: ART-treated samples gained diversity yet remained below transplant donor controls.

The cryopreserved samples used held about 0.95-10 million PBMC prior to extraction of DNA. The origin of this receptor is a woman in her 40s with HIV. Sequencing was performed on unsorted PBMCs, taken 0.6 years after starting antiretroviral therapy. This chain uses TRBV7-7 with TRBJ2-5; 14 bases are shared with TRBD2. The DNA of the CDR3 is TGTGCCAGCAGCAGAGGGACTAGCGGGGGAGAGACCCAGTACTTC. It encodes CASSRGTSGGETQYF.